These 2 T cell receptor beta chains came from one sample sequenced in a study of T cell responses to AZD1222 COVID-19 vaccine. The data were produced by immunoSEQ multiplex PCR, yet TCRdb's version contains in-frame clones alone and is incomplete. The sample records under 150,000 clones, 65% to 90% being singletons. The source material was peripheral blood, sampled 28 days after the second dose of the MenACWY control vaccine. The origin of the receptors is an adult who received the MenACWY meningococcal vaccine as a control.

The CDR3 loop reads CASSFRDSNSPLHF. The CDR3 nucleotides are TGTGCCAGCAGCTTCAGGGATTCAAATTCACCCCTCCACTTT. J is TRBJ1-6 and V is TRBV11-2; possible D gene TRBD1, 5 bases. CDR1 and CDR2 from the germline V gene are SGHAT and FQNNGV. There are 14 residues in the CDR3. The ends were cut back, 3 bases at V and 7 bases at J, with 10 bases in the middle.

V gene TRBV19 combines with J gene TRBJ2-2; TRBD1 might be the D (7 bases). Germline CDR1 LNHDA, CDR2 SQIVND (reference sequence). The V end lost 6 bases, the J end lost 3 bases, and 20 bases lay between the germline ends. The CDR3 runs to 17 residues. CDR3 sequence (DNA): TGTGCCAGTAGCCGCGCGGGAAGGGGGCAGTACACCGGGGAGCTGTTTTTT. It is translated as CASSRAGRGQYTGELFF. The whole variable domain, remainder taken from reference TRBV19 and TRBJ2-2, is DGGITQSPKYLFRKEGQNVTLSCEQNLNHDAMYWYRQDPGQGLRLIYYSQIVNDFQKGDIAEGYSVSREKKESFPLTVTSAQKNPTAFYLCASSRAGRGQYTGELFFGEGSRLTVL.